The clone carrying this TCR beta chain has only a few counts. Its antigen is unidentified. The data derive from a study of blood T cells in healthy people across ages. Primed by a sample-barcoded 5' primer and a J-beta primer mix, a second PCR proceeded for about 6 to 12 cycles. With 12 random nucleotides, a template-switch adaptor tagged each individual cDNA molecule. TCRdb redid the calling of the 5' RACE reads with MiXCR, one entry per CDR3 protein. In the table there are about 560,000 distinct CDR3 sequences, 27% of which are singletons. Notes on the study in general: It was not possible, with unsorted PBMCs, to conclusively compare naive and antigen-experienced cells. In older individuals, TCR beta diversity per million T cells was lower, falling roughly linearly with age.

Germline values: CDR1 SQVTM, CDR2 ANQGSEA. The ends were cut back, 3 bases at V and 3 bases at J, with 14 bases in the middle. CDR3 length equals 14 residues. This sample was also put to use in a study of T cells of mothers and their children.

The sample consisted of blood. This sequence originates from a boy aged 2 to 10 in good health. The chain couples TRBV29-1 to TRBJ1-2; the D gene is possibly TRBD1 (5 bases). The CDR3 loop is CSVDAGKKDYGYTF. The CDR3 DNA reads as TGCAGCGTTGACGCAGGGAAAAAGGACTATGGCTACACCTTC.